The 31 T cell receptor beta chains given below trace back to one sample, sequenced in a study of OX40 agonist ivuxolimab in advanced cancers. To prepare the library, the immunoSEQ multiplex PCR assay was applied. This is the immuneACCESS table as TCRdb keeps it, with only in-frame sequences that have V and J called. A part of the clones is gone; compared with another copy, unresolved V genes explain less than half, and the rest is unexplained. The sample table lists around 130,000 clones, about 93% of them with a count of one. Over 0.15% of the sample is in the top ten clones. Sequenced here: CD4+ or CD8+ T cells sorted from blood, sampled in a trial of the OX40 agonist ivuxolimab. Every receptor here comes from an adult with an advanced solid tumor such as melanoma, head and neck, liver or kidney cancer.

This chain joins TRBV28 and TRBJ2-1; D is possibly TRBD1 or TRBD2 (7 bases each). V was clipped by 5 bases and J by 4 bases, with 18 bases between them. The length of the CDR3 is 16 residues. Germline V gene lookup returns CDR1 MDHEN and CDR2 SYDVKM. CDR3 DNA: TGTGCCAGCAGTCCCCACTCAGGGGGGGGGTACAATGAGCAGTTCTTC. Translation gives CASSPHSGGGYNEQFF.

The DNA for the CDR3 is TGTGCCAAAATTCCGGGACATTTGCCTTCAACTAATGAAAAACTGTTTTTT. The encoded protein is CAKIPGHLPSTNEKLFF. V is TRBV27 and J is TRBJ1-4; possible D gene TRBD1, 6 bases. From germline, CDR1 is MNHEY and CDR2 SMNVEV (reference sequence). The germline V and J ends were trimmed by 10 bases and 0 bases, with 21 bases remaining between them. The CDR3 runs to 17 residues.

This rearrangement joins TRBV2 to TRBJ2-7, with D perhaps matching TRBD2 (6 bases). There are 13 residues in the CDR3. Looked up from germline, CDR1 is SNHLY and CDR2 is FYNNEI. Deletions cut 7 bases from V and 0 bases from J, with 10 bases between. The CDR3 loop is CASMEGLSYEQYF. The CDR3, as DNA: TGTGCCAGCATGGAGGGACTCTCCTACGAGCAGTACTTC.

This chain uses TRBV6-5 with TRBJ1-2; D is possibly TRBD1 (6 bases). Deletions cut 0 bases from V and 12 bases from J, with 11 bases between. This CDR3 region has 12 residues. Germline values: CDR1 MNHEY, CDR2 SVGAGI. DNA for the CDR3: TGTGCCAGCAGTTACTCAGGGGGACCGGACACCTTC. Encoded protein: CASSYSGGPDTF.

The CDR3 spells CASSPQLGQGSSYEQYF. DNA of the CDR3: TGTGCCAGCAGTCCCCAACTGGGACAGGGGTCCTCCTACGAGCAGTACTTC. V and J are TRBV28 and TRBJ2-7, with 10 bases aligning to TRBD1. Germline V gene sequence: CDR1 MDHEN, CDR2 SYDVKM. With 5 bases clipped from V and 0 bases from J, the junction kept 10 bases outside the gene matches. The CDR3 length is 17 residues.

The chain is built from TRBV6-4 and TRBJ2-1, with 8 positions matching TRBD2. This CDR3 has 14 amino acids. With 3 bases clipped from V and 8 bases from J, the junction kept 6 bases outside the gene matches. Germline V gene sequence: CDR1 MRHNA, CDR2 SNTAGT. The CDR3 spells CASSEESGSYEQFF. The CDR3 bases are TGTGCCAGCAGTGAGGAAAGCGGGAGCTATGAGCAGTTCTTC.

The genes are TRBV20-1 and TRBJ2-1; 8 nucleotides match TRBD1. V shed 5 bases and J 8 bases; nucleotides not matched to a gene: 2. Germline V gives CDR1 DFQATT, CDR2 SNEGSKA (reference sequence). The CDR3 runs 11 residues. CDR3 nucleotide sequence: TGCAGTGCTCTCAGGGGGCATGAGCAGTTCTTC. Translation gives CSALRGHEQFF.

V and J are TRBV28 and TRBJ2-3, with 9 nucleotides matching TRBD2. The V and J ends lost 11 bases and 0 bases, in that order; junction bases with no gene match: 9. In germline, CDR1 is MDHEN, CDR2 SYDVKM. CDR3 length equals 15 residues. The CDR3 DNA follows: TGTGCCGGCGGAACTAGCGGGTTGAGCACAGATACGCAGTATTTT. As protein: CAGGTSGLSTDTQYF.

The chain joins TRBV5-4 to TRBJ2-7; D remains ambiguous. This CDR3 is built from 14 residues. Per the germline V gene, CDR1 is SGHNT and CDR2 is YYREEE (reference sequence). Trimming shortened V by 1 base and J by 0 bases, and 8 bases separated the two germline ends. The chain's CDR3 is CASSLSQSSYEQYF. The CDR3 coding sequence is TGTGCCAGCAGCTTGTCCCAGAGCTCCTACGAGCAGTACTTC. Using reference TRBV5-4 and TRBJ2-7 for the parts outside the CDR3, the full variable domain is ETGVTQSPTHLIKTRGQQVTLRCSSQSGHNTVSWYQQALGQGPQFIFQYYREEENGRGNFPPRFSGLQFPNYSSELNVNALELDDSALYLCASSLSQSSYEQYFGPGTRLTVT.

The CDR3 bases are TGTGCCAGTAGCCCACTTACAGGGGGCGGTGAGCAGTTCTTC. It codes for CASSPLTGGGEQFF. The chain has TRBV19 and TRBJ2-1, with 9 nucleotides matching TRBD1. Germline-derived CDR1 and CDR2 are LNHDA and SQIVND (reference sequence). The junction had 9 bases not matched to a gene; V was cut back by 6 bases and J by 9 bases. This CDR3 region has 14 residues.

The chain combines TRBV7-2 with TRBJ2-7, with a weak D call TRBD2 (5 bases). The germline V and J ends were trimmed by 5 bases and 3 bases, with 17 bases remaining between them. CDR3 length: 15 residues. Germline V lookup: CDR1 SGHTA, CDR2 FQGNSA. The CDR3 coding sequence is TGTGCCAGCAGCCCGTCCTCTGCGGGTAGCTACGAGCAGTACTTC. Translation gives CASSPSSAGSYEQYF.

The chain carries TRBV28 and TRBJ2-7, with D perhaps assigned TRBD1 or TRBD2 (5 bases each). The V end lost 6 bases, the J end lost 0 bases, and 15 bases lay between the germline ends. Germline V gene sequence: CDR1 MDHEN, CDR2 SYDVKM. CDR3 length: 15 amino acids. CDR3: CASSEPGTASYEQYF. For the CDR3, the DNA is TGTGCCAGCAGCGAGCCCGGGACCGCCTCCTACGAGCAGTACTTC.

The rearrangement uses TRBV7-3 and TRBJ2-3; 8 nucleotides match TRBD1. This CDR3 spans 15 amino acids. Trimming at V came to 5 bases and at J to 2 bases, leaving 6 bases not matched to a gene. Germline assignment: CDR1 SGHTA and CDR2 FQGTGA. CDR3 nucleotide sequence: TGTGCCAGCAGCCCCCGGACAGGGCCCACAGATACGCAGTATTTT. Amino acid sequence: CASSPRTGPTDTQYF.

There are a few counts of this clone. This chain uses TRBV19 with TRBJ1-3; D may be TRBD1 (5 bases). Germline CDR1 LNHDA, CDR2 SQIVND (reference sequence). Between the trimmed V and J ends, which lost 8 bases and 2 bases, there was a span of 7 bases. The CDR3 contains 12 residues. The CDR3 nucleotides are TGTGCCAGTGGACAAGCTGGAAACACCATATATTTT. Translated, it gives CASGQAGNTIYF.

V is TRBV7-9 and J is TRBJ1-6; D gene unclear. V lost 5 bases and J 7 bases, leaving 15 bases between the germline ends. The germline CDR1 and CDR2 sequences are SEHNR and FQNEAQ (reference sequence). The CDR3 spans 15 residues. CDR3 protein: CASSKIVGENSPLHF. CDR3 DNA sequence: TGTGCCAGCAGCAAGATAGTGGGTGAGAATTCACCCCTCCACTTT.

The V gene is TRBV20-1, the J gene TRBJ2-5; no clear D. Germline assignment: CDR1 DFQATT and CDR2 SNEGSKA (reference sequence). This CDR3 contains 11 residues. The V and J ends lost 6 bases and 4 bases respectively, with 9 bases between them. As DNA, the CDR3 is TGCAGTGCAAGCCCGGGAGAGACCCAGTACTTC. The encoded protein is CSASPGETQYF.

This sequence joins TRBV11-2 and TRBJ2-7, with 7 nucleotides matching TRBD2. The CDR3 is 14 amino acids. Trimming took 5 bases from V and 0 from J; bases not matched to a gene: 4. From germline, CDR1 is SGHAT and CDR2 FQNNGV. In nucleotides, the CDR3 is TGTGCCAGCAGCCGCCGGACTAGCTCCTACGAGCAGTACTTC. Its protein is CASSRRTSSYEQYF.

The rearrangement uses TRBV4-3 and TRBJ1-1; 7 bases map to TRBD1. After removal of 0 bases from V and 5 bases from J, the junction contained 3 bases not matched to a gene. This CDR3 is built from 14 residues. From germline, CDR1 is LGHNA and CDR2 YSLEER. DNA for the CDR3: TGCGCCAGCAGCCAAGACAGGGGGAGAACTGAAGCTTTCTTT. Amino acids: CASSQDRGRTEAFF.

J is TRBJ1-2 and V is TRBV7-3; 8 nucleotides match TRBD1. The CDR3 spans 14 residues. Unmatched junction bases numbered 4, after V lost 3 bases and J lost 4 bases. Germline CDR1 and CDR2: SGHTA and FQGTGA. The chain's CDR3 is CASSFRGRVYGYTF. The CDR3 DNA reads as TGTGCCAGCAGCTTCAGGGGGCGTGTCTATGGCTACACCTTC.

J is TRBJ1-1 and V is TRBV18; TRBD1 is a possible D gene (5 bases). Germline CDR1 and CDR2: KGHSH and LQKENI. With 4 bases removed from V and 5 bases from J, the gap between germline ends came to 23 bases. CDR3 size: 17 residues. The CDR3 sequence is CASSLSQGGSLKTEAFF. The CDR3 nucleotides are TGTGCCAGCTCACTGTCCCAGGGTGGGAGTCTCAAGACTGAAGCTTTCTTT.

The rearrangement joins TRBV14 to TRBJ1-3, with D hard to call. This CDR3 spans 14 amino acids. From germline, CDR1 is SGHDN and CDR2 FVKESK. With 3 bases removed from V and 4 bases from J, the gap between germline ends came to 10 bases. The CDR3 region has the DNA TGTGCCAGCAGCCAGGCCGCGCGCGGAAACACCATATATTTT. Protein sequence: CASSQAARGNTIYF. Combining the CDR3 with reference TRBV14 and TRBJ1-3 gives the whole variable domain EAGVTQFPSHSVIEKGQTVTLRCDPISGHDNLYWYRRVMGKEIKFLLHFVKESKQDESGMPNNRFLAERTGGTYSTLKVQPAELEDSGVYFCASSQAARGNTIYFGEGSWLTVV.

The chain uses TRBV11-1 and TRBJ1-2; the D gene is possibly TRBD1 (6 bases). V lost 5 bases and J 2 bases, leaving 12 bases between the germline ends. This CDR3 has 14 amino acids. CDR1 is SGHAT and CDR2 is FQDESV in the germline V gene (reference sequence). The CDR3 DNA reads TGTGCCAGCAGCCTACAGGGTCTCAACTATGGCTACACCTTC. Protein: CASSLQGLNYGYTF.

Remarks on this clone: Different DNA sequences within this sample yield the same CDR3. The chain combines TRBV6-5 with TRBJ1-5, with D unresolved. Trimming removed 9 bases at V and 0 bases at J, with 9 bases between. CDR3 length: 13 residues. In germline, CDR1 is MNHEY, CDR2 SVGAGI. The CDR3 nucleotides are TGTGCCAGTTCCCGGGATAGCAATCAGCCCCAGCATTTT. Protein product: CASSRDSNQPQHF.

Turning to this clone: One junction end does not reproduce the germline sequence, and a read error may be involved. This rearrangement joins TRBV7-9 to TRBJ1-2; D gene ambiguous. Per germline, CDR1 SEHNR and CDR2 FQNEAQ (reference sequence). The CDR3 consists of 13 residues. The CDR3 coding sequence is TGTGCCAGCAGCTTAGACTCGACACCGCCTTTCTCCTTC. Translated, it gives CASSLDSTPPFSF.

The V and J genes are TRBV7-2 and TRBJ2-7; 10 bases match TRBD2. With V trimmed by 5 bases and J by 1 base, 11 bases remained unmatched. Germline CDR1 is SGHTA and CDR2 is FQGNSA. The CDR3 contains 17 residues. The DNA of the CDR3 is TGTGCCAGCAGCCCCCGGTTGGCTAGCGGGGGTTCCTACGAGCAGTACTTC. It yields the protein CASSPRLASGGSYEQYF. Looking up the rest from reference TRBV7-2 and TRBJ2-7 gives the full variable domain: GAGVSQSPSNKVTEKGKDVELRCDPISGHTALYWYRQSLGQGLEFLIYFQGNSAPDKSGLPSDRFSAERTGGSVSTLTIQRTQQEDSAVYLCASSPRLASGGSYEQYFGPGTRLTVT.

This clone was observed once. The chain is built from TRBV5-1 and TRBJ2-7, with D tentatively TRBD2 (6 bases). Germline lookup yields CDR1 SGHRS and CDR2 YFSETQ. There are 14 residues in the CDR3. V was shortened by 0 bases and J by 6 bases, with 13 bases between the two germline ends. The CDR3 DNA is TGCGCCAGCAGCTTGGCTCGGGACTCGGGCGAGCAGTACTTC. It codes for CASSLARDSGEQYF.

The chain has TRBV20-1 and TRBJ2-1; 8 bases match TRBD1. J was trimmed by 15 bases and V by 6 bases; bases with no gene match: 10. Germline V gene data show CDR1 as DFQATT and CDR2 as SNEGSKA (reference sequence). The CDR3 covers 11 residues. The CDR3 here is CSALFQGAGFF. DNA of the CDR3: TGCAGTGCATTATTCCAGGGGGCTGGGTTCTTC.

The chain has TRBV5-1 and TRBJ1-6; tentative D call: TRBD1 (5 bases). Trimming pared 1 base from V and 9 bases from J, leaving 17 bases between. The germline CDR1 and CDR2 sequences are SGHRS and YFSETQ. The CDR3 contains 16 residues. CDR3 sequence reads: CASSLSGGEGSSPLHF. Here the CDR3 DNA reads TGCGCCAGCAGCTTGTCCGGGGGAGAGGGTAGTTCACCCCTCCACTTT. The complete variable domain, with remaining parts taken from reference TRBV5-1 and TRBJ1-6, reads KAGVTQTPRYLIKTRGQQVTLSCSPISGHRSVSWYQQTPGQGLQFLFEYFSETQRNKGNFPGRFSGRQFSNSRSEMNVSTLELGDSALYLCASSLSGGEGSSPLHFGNGTRLTVT.

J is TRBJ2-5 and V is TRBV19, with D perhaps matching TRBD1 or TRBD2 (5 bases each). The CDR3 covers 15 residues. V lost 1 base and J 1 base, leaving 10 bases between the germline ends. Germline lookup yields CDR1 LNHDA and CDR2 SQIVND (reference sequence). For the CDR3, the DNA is TGTGCCAGTAGTATAGGAGGGGCCTCCCAAGAGACCCAGTACTTC. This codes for CASSIGGASQETQYF. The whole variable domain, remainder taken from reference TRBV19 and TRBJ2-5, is DGGITQSPKYLFRKEGQNVTLSCEQNLNHDAMYWYRQDPGQGLRLIYYSQIVNDFQKGDIAEGYSVSREKKESFPLTVTSAQKNPTAFYLCASSIGGASQETQYFGPGTRLLVL.

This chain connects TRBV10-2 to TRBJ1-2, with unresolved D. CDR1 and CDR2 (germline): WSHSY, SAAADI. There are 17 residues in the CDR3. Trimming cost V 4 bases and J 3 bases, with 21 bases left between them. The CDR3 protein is CASSARTTLDMDYGYTF. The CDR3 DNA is TGCGCCAGCAGTGCCCGAACCACACTAGACATGGACTATGGCTACACCTTC.

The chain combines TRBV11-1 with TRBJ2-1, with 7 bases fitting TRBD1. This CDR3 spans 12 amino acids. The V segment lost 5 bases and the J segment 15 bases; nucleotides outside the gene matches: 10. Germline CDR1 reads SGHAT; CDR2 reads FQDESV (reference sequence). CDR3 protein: CASSPRDRLPFF. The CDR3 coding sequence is TGTGCCAGCAGCCCACGGGACAGACTTCCGTTCTTC.